The 3 T cell receptor beta chains reported below all come from one sample, sequenced in a study of T cell responses to AZD1222 COVID-19 vaccine (dated by TCRdb to 2020 to 2022). Library prep was done by the immunoSEQ multiplex PCR assay. Sourced from immuneACCESS, this table was stored by TCRdb with only in-frame sequences that have V and J called. A share of the clones is absent; for the studies checked, an unresolved V gene accounts for under half, and the remainder has no known explanation. In all, the sample holds about 120,000 clones, and 90% of those were seen once. Jointly, the top ten make up 4% to 5% of the sample. Read against the paper, the sample's time point label means: about 28 days (+/-7) after the second vaccine dose. The treatment or condition tag for this specimen amounts to: meningococcal conjugate vaccine given as trial control. The source material was peripheral blood, sampled 28 days after the second dose of the MenACWY control vaccine. The receptors come from an adult who received the MenACWY meningococcal vaccine as a control.

The gene calls are TRBV9 and TRBJ2-2, with 7 bases matching TRBD1. The CDR3 sequence is 16 residues long. Germline V gene lookup returns CDR1 SGDLS and CDR2 YYNGEE. Trimming removed 4 bases from V and 0 bases from J; junction bases left unmatched: 6. The CDR3 spells CASSPPGQTNTGELFF. Here the CDR3 DNA reads TGTGCCAGCAGCCCGCCGGGACAGACGAACACCGGGGAGCTGTTTTTT. The complete variable domain, with remaining parts taken from reference TRBV9 and TRBJ2-2, reads DSGVTQTPKHLITATGQRVTLRCSPRSGDLSVYWYQQSLDQGLQFLIQYYNGEERAKGNILERFSAQQFPDLHSELNLSSLELGDSALYFCASSPPGQTNTGELFFGEGSRLTVL.

The rearrangement links TRBV12-5 to TRBJ1-1, with 10 bases matching TRBD1. Germline-derived CDR1 and CDR2 are LGHNT and FRNRAP. This CDR3 has 14 residues. The ends lost 5 bases at V and 4 bases at J; junction bases unmatched: 4. The CDR3 DNA is TGTGCTAGTGGTAGAGACAGGGGGCTCACTGAAGCTTTCTTT. Residues: CASGRDRGLTEAFF.

The J gene is TRBJ2-6, the V gene TRBV2; unclear D gene. This CDR3 comprises 15 residues. Trimming took off 6 bases at V and 2 bases at J, with 11 bases between the two ends. Looked up from germline, CDR1 is SNHLY and CDR2 is FYNNEI. The CDR3 protein is CASRPPSAGANVLTF. CDR3 bases: TGTGCCAGCAGGCCCCCTTCGGCTGGGGCCAACGTCCTGACTTTC.